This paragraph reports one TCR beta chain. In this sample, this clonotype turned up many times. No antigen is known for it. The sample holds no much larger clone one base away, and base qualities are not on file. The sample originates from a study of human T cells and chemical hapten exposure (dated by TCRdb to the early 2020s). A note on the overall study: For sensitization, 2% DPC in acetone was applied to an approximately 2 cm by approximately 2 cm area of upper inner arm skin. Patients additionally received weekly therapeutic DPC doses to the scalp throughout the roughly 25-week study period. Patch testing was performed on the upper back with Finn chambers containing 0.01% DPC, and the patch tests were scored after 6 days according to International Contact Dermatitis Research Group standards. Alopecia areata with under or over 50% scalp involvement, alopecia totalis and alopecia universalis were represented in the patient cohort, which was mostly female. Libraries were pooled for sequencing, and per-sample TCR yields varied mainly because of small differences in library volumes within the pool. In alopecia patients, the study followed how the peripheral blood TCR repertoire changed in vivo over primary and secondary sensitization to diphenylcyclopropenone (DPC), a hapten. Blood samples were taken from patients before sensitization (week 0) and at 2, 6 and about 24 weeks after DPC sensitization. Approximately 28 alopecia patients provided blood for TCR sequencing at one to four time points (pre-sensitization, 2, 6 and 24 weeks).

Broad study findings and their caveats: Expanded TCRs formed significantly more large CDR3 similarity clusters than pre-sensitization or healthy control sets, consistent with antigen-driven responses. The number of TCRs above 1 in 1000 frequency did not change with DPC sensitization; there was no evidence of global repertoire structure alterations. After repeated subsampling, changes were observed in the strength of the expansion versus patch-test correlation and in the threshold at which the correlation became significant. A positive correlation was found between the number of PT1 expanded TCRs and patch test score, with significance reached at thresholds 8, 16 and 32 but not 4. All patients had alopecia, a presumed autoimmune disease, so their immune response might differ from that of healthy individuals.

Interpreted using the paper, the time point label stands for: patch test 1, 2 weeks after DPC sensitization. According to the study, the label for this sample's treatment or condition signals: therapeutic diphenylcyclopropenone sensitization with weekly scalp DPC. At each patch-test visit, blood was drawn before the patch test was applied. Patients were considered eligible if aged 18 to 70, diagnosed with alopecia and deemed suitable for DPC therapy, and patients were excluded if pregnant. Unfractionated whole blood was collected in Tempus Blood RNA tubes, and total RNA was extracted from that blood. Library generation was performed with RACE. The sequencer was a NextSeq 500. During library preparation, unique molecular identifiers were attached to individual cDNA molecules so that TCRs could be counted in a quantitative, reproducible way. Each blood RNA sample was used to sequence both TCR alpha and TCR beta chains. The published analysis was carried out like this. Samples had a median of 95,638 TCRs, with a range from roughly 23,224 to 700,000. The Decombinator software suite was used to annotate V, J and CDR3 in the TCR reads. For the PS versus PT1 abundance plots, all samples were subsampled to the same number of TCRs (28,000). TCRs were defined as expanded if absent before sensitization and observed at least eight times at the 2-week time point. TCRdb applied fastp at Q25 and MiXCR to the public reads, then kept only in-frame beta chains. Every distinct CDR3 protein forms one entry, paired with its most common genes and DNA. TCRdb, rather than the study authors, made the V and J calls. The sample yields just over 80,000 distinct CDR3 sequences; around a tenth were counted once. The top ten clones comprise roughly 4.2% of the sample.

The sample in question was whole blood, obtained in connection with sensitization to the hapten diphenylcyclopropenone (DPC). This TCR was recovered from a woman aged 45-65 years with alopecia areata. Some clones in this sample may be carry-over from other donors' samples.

This receptor carries the CDR3 CASTWRVSDSPLHF. The nucleotide sequence is TGTGCCAGCACCTGGAGGGTATCGGATTCACCCCTCCACTTT. The sequence is built from TRBV12-3 or TRBV12-4 and TRBJ1-6; a confident D gene designation cannot be given. A distance of 15 bases separates the germline ends of V and J, which lose 7 bases and 8 bases respectively. The CDR3 measures 14 amino acids from cysteine to phenylalanine. The read is trimmed to its CDR3 DNA, 42 bases read in frame from base 1.